This passage covers 30 T cell receptor beta chains from one sample sequenced in a study of blood T cell repertoires in COVID-19. Using immunoSEQ multiplex PCR, the repertoire was profiled, and TCRdb retains in-frame clones only, with some absent. Of about 51,000 clones detected, about 86% appear once; the ten largest clones hold over 1%. Sequenced material: peripheral blood. The receptors were gathered from a man aged 55 to 70 with acute or convalescent COVID-19.

This rearrangement joins TRBV2 to TRBJ1-2, with 7 bases that match TRBD1. CDR3 length: 14 residues. Germline V lookup: CDR1 SNHLY, CDR2 FYNNEI. The V segment lost 6 bases and the J segment 8 bases; nucleotides outside the gene matches: 12. The DNA for the CDR3 is TGTGCCAGCAGAGAGCGACAGGGTCCATTCGGCTACACCTTC. Translating gives CASRERQGPFGYTF.

The CDR3 protein is CASSEAGVNTEAFF. CDR3 nucleotides: TGTGCCAGCAGTGAGGCAGGGGTGAACACTGAAGCTTTCTTT. The J gene is TRBJ1-1, the V gene TRBV25-1, with D tentatively TRBD1 (6 bases). From germline, CDR1 is MGHDK and CDR2 SYGVNS. The ends were cut back, 3 bases at V and 0 bases at J, with 8 bases in the middle. This CDR3 has 14 residues.

The sample holds a few counts of this clone. This chain links TRBV4-1 with TRBJ2-7, with 8 bases identical to TRBD2. The J segment lost 1 base and the V segment lost 3 bases, leaving 8 bases of the junction unmatched. The CDR3 has 16 residues. CDR1 is MGHRA and CDR2 is YSYEKL in the germline V gene. In DNA, the CDR3 is TGCGCCAGCAGCCAGCAAGCGGGAGCTGGATCCTACGAGCAGTACTTC. Its protein is CASSQQAGAGSYEQYF.

The chain uses TRBV27 and TRBJ2-2; no definite D call. Trimming took 0 bases from V and 6 from J, leaving 5 bases between them. The CDR3 has 13 amino acids. Germline CDR1 MNHEY, CDR2 SMNVEV (reference sequence). The CDR3 bases are TGTGCCAGCAGTTTATCCAGGTCCGGGGAGCTGTTTTTT. It specifies CASSLSRSGELFF.

The gene calls are TRBV19 and TRBJ2-5; tentatively, D is TRBD2 (5 bases). The CDR3 consists of 14 residues. V was cut by 6 bases and J by 5 bases, with 16 bases left in between. Germline V gene sequence: CDR1 LNHDA, CDR2 SQIVND (reference sequence). This chain's CDR3 is CASSGGHRAETQYF. As DNA, the CDR3 is TGTGCCAGTAGCGGCGGGCACCGGGCTGAGACCCAGTACTTC.

The rearrangement links TRBV7-9 to TRBJ1-6; D is perhaps TRBD1 (6 bases). Trimming pared 1 base from V and 8 bases from J, leaving 15 bases between. CDR1 SEHNR and CDR2 FQNEAQ come from the germline V gene (reference sequence). There are 16 residues in the CDR3. CDR3 DNA: TGTGCCAGCAGCTTAGGCCCAACAGGGTCTTATTCACCCCTCCACTTT. This encodes CASSLGPTGSYSPLHF.

This chain joins TRBV28 and TRBJ2-5, with 7 bases fitting TRBD1. V shed 6 bases and J 1 base; nucleotides not matched to a gene: 5. The length of the CDR3 is 14 residues. Germline values: CDR1 MDHEN, CDR2 SYDVKM. The CDR3 is CASSERDSQETQYF. Written as DNA, the CDR3 is TGTGCCAGCAGCGAACGGGACAGCCAAGAGACCCAGTACTTC.

The V call is TRBV28, the J call TRBJ2-3; TRBD2 matches 14 bases. The ends lost 6 bases at V and 4 bases at J; junction bases unmatched: 24. Germline CDR1 is MDHEN and CDR2 is SYDVKM. The CDR3 sequence is 22 residues long. CDR3 loop: CASSPGPRGGLAGVKGPDTQYF. The CDR3 DNA reads as TGTGCCAGCAGCCCAGGTCCTCGGGGGGGACTAGCGGGAGTAAAGGGGCCAGATACGCAGTATTTT. Full variable domain (outside the CDR3, taken from reference TRBV28 and TRBJ2-3): DVKVTQSSRYLVKRTGEKVFLECVQDMDHENMFWYRQDPGLGLRLIYFSYDVKMKEKGDIPEGYSVSREKKERFSLILESASTNQTSMYLCASSPGPRGGLAGVKGPDTQYFGPGTRLTVL.

Here the CDR3 DNA reads TGTGCCACCAGTGGTGGTGACAGCTCATTGGAAGGTGAAAAACTGTTTTTT. This gives the protein CATSGGDSSLEGEKLFF. The chain combines TRBV24-1 with TRBJ1-4; tentatively, D is TRBD1 (5 bases). Germline V CDR1 and CDR2: KGHDR, SFDVKD. V was shortened by 5 bases and J by 7 bases, with 22 bases between the two germline ends. This CDR3 region has 17 residues.

A word on this clone: One junction end disagrees with the germline gene, perhaps due to a read error. V and J are TRBV3-1 (or the pseudogene TRBV3-2) and TRBJ2-1, with 7 nucleotides matching TRBD2. In germline, CDR1 is LGHDT, CDR2 YNNKEL (reference sequence). This CDR3 has 17 residues. The CDR3 DNA sequence: TGTGCCAGCAACCAACAGCGGGGAGACGATTCCTACAATGAGCAGTTCTTC. Translating gives CASNQQRGDDSYNEQFF.

The chain combines TRBV5-6 with TRBJ1-1; D remains unclear. The ends were cut back, 0 bases at V and 4 bases at J, with 7 bases in the middle. The CDR3 spans 13 residues. The germline V gene has CDR1 SGHDT and CDR2 YYEEEE. In DNA form, the CDR3 reads TGTGCCAGCAGCTTGGCCCTTGTCACTGAAGCTTTCTTT. Translated, it gives CASSLALVTEAFF.

The V call is TRBV3-1 (or the pseudogene TRBV3-2), the J call TRBJ2-1, with 8 nucleotides matching TRBD2. This CDR3 is built from 16 residues. CDR1 and CDR2 (germline): LGHDT, YNNKEL (reference sequence). Germline trimming cut 2 bases from V and 6 bases from J; bases unmatched to any gene: 9. The CDR3 bases are TGTGCCAGCAGCCAACCCGGGACTAGGGGTTCCAATGAGCAGTTCTTC. Its protein is CASSQPGTRGSNEQFF.

This rearrangement joins TRBV7-8 to TRBJ1-5; 10 positions agree with TRBD1. V lost 8 bases to trimming and J lost 1 base; unmatched junction nucleotides: 2. There are 14 residues in the CDR3. The V gene's germline CDR1 is SGHVS and CDR2 FQNEAQ. CDR3 region: CASGQGGSNQPQHF. CDR3 bases: TGTGCCAGCGGACAGGGGGGAAGCAATCAGCCCCAGCATTTT.

This clone was observed a handful of times. The chain carries TRBV4-3 and TRBJ1-2, with D unresolved. This CDR3 contains 12 residues. Germline loops: CDR1 LGHNA, CDR2 YSLEER. The V gene lost 0 bases and the J gene lost 7 bases, with 6 bases spanning the gap. Here the CDR3 DNA reads TGCGCCAGCAGCCAAGATCTTCGTGGCTACACCTTC. Protein: CASSQDLRGYTF.

This chain connects TRBV7-2 to TRBJ2-1; no firm D call. V lost 2 bases to trimming and J lost 7 bases, with 18 bases between them. The CDR3 loop spans 16 amino acids. Per the germline V gene, CDR1 is SGHTA and CDR2 is FQGNSA. CDR3 in amino acids: CASSLKPSSWSNEQFF. CDR3 DNA: TGTGCCAGCAGCTTAAAGCCGAGTAGTTGGTCGAATGAGCAGTTCTTC. Full variable domain (outside the CDR3, taken from reference TRBV7-2 and TRBJ2-1): GAGVSQSPSNKVTEKGKDVELRCDPISGHTALYWYRQSLGQGLEFLIYFQGNSAPDKSGLPSDRFSAERTGGSVSTLTIQRTQQEDSAVYLCASSLKPSSWSNEQFFGPGTRLTVL.

The chain recombines TRBV12-5 with TRBJ2-1; no firm D call. Trimming cost V 3 bases and J 4 bases, with 13 bases left between them. The CDR3 has 15 amino acids. Per the germline V gene, CDR1 is LGHNT and CDR2 is FRNRAP. The CDR3: CASGFRLGRYNEQFF. The CDR3 bases are TGTGCTAGTGGTTTTAGGTTGGGCAGATACAATGAGCAGTTCTTC.

The gene calls are TRBV7-8 and TRBJ1-1; the D gene is possibly TRBD1 (6 bases). Germline CDR1 and CDR2: SGHVS and FQNEAQ. With 5 bases removed from V and 1 base from J, the gap between germline ends came to 14 bases. The CDR3 is made up of 15 amino acids. Written as DNA, the CDR3 is TGTGCCAGCAGCCCGGGTGTAGGGGGGAACACTGAAGCTTTCTTT. This gives the protein CASSPGVGGNTEAFF.

V and J are TRBV2 and TRBJ1-2; D possibly corresponds to TRBD1 (6 bases). The V end was cut by 6 bases, the J end by 7 bases, with 21 bases between. This CDR3 contains 15 residues. Germline assignment: CDR1 SNHLY and CDR2 FYNNEI. As DNA, the CDR3 is TGTGCCAGCAGCACAGACAGGTCTCCCGCCGGTGGCTACACCTTC. This translates into CASSTDRSPAGGYTF.

The DNA of the CDR3 is TGTGCCAGCATTCGGGACATCGGACAGCCCCAGCATTTT. Translating it yields CASIRDIGQPQHF. This chain connects TRBV6-5 to TRBJ1-5; possibly TRBD1 for D (6 bases). The CDR3 sequence is 13 residues long. Trimming took off 7 bases at V and 7 bases at J, with 14 bases between the two ends. Germline assignment: CDR1 MNHEY and CDR2 SVGAGI.

This chain connects TRBV7-3 to TRBJ2-7; weak D call: TRBD1 (6 bases). V gave up 2 bases and J gave up 3 bases, with 14 bases separating them. Germline-derived CDR1 and CDR2 are SGHTA and FQGTGA. This CDR3 comprises 15 residues. Written as DNA, the CDR3 is TGTGCCAGCAGCTTATCCCAGGGGAAGGGCTACGAGCAGTACTTC. It translates to CASSLSQGKGYEQYF.

The J gene is TRBJ1-2, the V gene TRBV10-2, with D hard to call. Deletions cut 4 bases from V and 2 bases from J, with 17 bases between. CDR3 length: 16 residues. CDR1 is WSHSY and CDR2 is SAAADI in the germline V gene. The CDR3 nucleotides read TGCGCCAGCAGTGGTAGATTGGAACAGCTAAACTATGGCTACACCTTC. Translating it yields CASSGRLEQLNYGYTF.

The chain links TRBV6-4 to TRBJ1-3, with D possibly TRBD1 on 5 matching bases. With 8 bases removed from V and 0 bases from J, the gap between germline ends came to 17 bases. The germline V gene has CDR1 MRHNA and CDR2 SNTAGT. This CDR3 spans 16 amino acids. This CDR3 reads CASEGNTGLSGNTIYF. The CDR3 DNA reads TGTGCCAGCGAAGGAAATACAGGCCTCTCTGGAAACACCATATATTTT.

The chain combines TRBV6-1 with TRBJ2-7; D might be TRBD1 (5 bases). This CDR3 has 13 amino acids. Germline V CDR1 and CDR2: MNHNS, SASEGT. Trimming removed 2 bases at V and 4 bases at J, with 9 bases between. CDR3 bases: TGTGCCAGCAGTGAACAGGGTGGTTACGAGCAGTACTTC. Translation: CASSEQGGYEQYF.

The V gene is TRBV11-2, the J gene TRBJ2-5, with a possible D match to TRBD2 (5 bases). Germline values: CDR1 SGHAT, CDR2 FQNNGV. This CDR3 region has 12 residues. V was pared by 5 bases and J by 14 bases, with 18 bases between. The CDR3 loop reads CASSTRGHSPYF. The CDR3 bases are TGTGCCAGCAGCACTCGAGGGCACTCTCCCTACTTC.

The chain employs TRBV27 and TRBJ2-6, with 9 nucleotides matching TRBD1. CDR1 and CDR2 (germline): MNHEY, SMNVEV (reference sequence). Trimming cost V 0 bases and J 4 bases; bases outside gene matches: 4. This CDR3 spans 17 amino acids. CDR3 nucleotide sequence: TGTGCCAGCAGTTTATCGACAGGGGGACACGGGGCCAACGTCCTGACTTTC. This encodes CASSLSTGGHGANVLTF.

On this clone: The same CDR3 arises from other DNA sequences in this sample as well. The chain links TRBV5-1 to TRBJ2-3; perhaps TRBD2 as D (5 bases). Trimming removed 0 bases at V and 1 base at J, with 6 bases between. Germline V gene lookup returns CDR1 SGHRS and CDR2 YFSETQ. The CDR3 runs 14 residues. DNA of the CDR3: TGCGCCAGCAGCTTGGGTAGCGGCACAGATACGCAGTATTTT. Amino acids: CASSLGSGTDTQYF.

The chain is built from TRBV6-6 and TRBJ2-3; 12 nucleotides match TRBD2. The CDR3 spans 15 residues. Trimming removed 6 bases from V and 3 bases from J; junction bases left unmatched: 4. Germline V CDR1 and CDR2: MNHNY, SVGAGI (reference sequence). Here the CDR3 DNA reads TGTGCCAGCAGACCGACTAGCGGGAGTACAGATACGCAGTATTTT. Translating gives CASRPTSGSTDTQYF.

The J gene is TRBJ2-7, the V gene TRBV4-2; no definite D call. Germline lookup yields CDR1 LGHNA and CDR2 YNFKEQ. V gave up 1 base and J gave up 4 bases, with 11 bases separating them. The CDR3 contains 14 residues. DNA for the CDR3: TGTGCCAGCAGCCAAGGAACGGGTATATACGAGCAGTACTTC. Its translation is CASSQGTGIYEQYF.

This clone was observed a few times. This chain joins TRBV14 and TRBJ2-6, with 10 bases lining up with TRBD1. The CDR3 spans 21 residues. CDR1 is SGHDN, CDR2 FVKESK, per germline. Trimming at V came to 3 bases and at J to 2 bases, leaving 16 bases not matched to a gene. The CDR3 spells CASSHSEGMRQGATGANVLTF. The DNA of the CDR3 is TGTGCCAGCAGCCACTCTGAGGGAATGAGACAGGGGGCAACTGGGGCCAACGTCCTGACTTTC.

As DNA, the CDR3 is TGTGCCAGCAGCAATCACTCCGGATACGGGGGGCCAAACACAGATACGCAGTATTTT. Translated, it gives CASSNHSGYGGPNTDTQYF. The chain has TRBV11-2 and TRBJ2-3; D is possibly TRBD2 (7 bases). Trimming cost V 5 bases and J 2 bases, with 26 bases left between them. The germline CDR1 and CDR2 sequences are SGHAT and FQNNGV. The CDR3 spans 19 residues.